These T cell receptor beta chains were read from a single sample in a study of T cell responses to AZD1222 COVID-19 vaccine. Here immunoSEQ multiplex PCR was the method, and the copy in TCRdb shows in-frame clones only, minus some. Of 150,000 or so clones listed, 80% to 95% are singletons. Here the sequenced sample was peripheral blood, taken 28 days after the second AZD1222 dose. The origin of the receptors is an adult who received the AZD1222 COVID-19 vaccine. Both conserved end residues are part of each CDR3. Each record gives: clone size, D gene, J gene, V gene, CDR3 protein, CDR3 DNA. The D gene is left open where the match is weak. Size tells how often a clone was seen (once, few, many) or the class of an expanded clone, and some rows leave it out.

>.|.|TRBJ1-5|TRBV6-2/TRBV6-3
CASSYSRRRNSNQPQHF
TGTGCCAGCAGTTACTCCCGTAGGAGAAATAGCAATCAGCCCCAGCATTTT
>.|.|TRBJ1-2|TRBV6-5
CASSRDRTNYGYTF
TGTGCCAGCAGTCGAGACAGAACTAACTATGGCTACACCTTC
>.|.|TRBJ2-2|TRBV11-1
CASSLAGVYTGELFF
TGTGCCAGCAGCTTAGCGGGGGTGTACACCGGGGAGCTGTTTTTT
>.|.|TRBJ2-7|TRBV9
CASSVGTSLGEQYF
TGTGCCAGCAGCGTAGGTACTAGCTTGGGCGAGCAGTACTTC
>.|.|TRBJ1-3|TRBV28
CASSIQQGGGNTIYF
TGTGCCAGCAGTATTCAACAGGGTGGAGGAAACACCATATATTTT
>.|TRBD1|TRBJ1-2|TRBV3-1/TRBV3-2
CASSQGQGRDGYTF
TGTGCCAGCAGCCAGGGACAGGGCCGAGATGGCTACACCTTC
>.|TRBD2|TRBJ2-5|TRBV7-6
CASSSNSGGIQETQYF
TGTGCCAGCAGCTCAAATAGCGGGGGGATCCAAGAGACCCAGTACTTC
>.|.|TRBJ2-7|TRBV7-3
CASSLTGTESYEQYF
TGTGCCAGCAGCTTAACGGGGACTGAGTCCTACGAGCAGTACTTC
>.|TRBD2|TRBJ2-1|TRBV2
CASSGLWAGGFRDEQFF
TGTGCCAGCAGCGGGCTTTGGGCGGGAGGTTTCAGGGATGAGCAGTTCTTC
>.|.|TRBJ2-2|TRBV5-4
CASSGGTSNTGELFF
TGTGCCAGCAGCGGGGGGACATCGAACACCGGGGAGCTGTTTTTT
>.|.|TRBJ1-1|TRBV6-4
CASSAGTTSREAFF
TGTGCCAGCAGTGCCGGGACTACTAGTAGAGAAGCTTTCTTT
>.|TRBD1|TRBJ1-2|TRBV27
CASSPLYLTGRLNYGYTF
TGTGCCAGCAGTCCCTTATACCTGACAGGGAGGCTTAACTATGGCTACACCTTC
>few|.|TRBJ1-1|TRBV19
CASSSRYFPTEAFF
TGTGCCAGTAGTTCACGGTACTTTCCCACTGAAGCTTTCTTT
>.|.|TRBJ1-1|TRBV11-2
CASSVTSRVNTEAFF
TGTGCCAGCAGTGTGACGTCCCGGGTGAACACTGAAGCTTTCTTT
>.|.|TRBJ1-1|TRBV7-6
CASSRGTEAFF
TGTGCCAGCAGCCGGGGGACTGAAGCTTTCTTT
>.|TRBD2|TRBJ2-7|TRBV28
CASSPLAGVSEQYF
TGTGCCAGCAGTCCTCTAGCGGGAGTGAGCGAGCAGTACTTC
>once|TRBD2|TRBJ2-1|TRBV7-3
CASSFSGRASNEQFF
TGTGCCAGCAGCTTTAGCGGGAGGGCCTCGAATGAGCAGTTCTTC
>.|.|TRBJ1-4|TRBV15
CATSRGQTEKLFF
TGTGCCACCAGCAGAGGACAGACCGAAAAACTGTTTTTT
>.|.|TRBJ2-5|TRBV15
CATSRQGRETQYF
TGTGCCACCAGCAGACAGGGGAGGGAGACCCAGTACTTC
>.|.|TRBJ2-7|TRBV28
CASSLYSGASSYEQYF
TGTGCCAGCAGCCTCTATTCGGGGGCGTCCTCCTACGAGCAGTACTTC
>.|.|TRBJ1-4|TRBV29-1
CSVGGVSEKLFF
TGCAGCGTGGGGGGCGTGAGCGAAAAACTGTTTTTT
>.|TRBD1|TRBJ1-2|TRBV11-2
CASSKDRGGYGYTF
TGTGCCAGCAGCAAAGACAGGGGCGGCTATGGCTACACCTTC
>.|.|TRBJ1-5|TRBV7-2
CASSSQGNQPQHF
TGTGCCAGCAGCTCACAGGGAAATCAGCCCCAGCATTTT
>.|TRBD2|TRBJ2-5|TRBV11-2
CASSLAGGGGPETQYF
TGTGCCAGCAGCTTAGCAGGTGGCGGGGGGCCCGAGACCCAGTACTTC
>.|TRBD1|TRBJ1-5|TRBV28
CASSHPTGIQPQHF
TGTGCCAGCAGCCACCCGACAGGGATCCAGCCCCAGCATTTT
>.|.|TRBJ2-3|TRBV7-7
CASSRQVNTDTQYF
TGTGCTAGCAGCCGACAGGTGAACACAGATACGCAGTATTTT
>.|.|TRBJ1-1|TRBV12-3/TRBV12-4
CASSSLLNTEAFF
TGTGCCAGCAGTTCACTTTTAAACACTGAAGCTTTCTTT
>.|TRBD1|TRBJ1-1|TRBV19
CASSSPTGGSPEAFF
TGTGCCAGTAGTTCGCCGACAGGGGGGAGCCCTGAAGCTTTCTTT
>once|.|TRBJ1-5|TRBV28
CASSPEGRPQHF
TGTGCCAGCAGCCCTGAGGGTCGGCCCCAGCATTTT
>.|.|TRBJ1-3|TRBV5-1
CASSPSISGNTIYF
TGCGCCAGCAGCCCCAGCATCTCTGGAAACACCATATATTTT
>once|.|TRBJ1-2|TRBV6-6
CASSYQTGFGYTF
TGTGCCAGCAGTTACCAAACAGGGTTTGGCTACACCTTC
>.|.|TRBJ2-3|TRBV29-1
CSVGLTWGDTQYF
TGCAGCGTCGGACTCACTTGGGGAGATACGCAGTATTTT